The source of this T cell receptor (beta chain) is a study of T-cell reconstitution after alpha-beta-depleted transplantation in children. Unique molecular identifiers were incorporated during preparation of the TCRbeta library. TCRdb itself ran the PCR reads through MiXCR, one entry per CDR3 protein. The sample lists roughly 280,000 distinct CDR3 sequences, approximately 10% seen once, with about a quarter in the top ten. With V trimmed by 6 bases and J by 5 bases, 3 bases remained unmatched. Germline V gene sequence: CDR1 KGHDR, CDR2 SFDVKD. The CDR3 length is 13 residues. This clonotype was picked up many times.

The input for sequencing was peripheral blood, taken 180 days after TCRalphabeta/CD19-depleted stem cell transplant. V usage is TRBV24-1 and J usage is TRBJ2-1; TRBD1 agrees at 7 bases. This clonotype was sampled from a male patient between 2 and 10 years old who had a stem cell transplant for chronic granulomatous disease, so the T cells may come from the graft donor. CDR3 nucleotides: TGTGCCACCAGTACCGACAGGGACAATGAGCAGTTCTTC. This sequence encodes CATSTDRDNEQFF.